This TCR beta chain was captured in a study of T-cell memory formation after mild COVID-19. Via MiXCR, TCRdb re-called the 5' RACE reads, giving one row per CDR3 protein. The table records more than 350,000 distinct CDR3 sequences, roughly 15% of them present only once. V was trimmed by 4 bases and J by 8 bases, leaving 17 bases between them. CDR1 and CDR2 from the germline V gene are WSHSY and SAAADI. The CDR3 contains 14 residues. Notes on this clonotype: No antigen is known for it.

The study, taken as a whole, reports: Whereas later expanders leaned CD4+, clones contracting day 15 to 85 showed a balanced CD4/CD8 makeup.

The receptor's source is a man younger than 35 who had mild COVID-19 (a few samples of this study predate the infection). Cell type and time point are not known. What was sequenced was PBMCs or a T cell subset sorted from them (not recorded which). The chain uses TRBV10-2 and TRBJ1-2; D unclear. CDR3 sequence (DNA): TGCGCCAGCAGTGCGGGCGAAACTTGGTACGGCTACACCTTC. Protein product: CASSAGETWYGYTF.